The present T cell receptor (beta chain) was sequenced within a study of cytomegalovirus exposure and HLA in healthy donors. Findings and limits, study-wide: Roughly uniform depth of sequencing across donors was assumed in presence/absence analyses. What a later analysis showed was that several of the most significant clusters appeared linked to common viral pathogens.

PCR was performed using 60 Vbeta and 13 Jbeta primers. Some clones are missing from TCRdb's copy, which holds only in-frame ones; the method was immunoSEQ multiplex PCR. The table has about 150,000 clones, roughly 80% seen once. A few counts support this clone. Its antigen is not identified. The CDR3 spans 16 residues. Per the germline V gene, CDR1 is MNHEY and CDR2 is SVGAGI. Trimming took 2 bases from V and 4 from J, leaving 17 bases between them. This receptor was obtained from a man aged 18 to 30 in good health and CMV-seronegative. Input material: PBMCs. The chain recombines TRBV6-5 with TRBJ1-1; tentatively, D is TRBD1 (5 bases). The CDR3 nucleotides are TGTGCCAGCAGTTACCTCTCACTCGGACATCCCACTGAAGCTTTCTTT. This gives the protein CASSYLSLGHPTEAFF.